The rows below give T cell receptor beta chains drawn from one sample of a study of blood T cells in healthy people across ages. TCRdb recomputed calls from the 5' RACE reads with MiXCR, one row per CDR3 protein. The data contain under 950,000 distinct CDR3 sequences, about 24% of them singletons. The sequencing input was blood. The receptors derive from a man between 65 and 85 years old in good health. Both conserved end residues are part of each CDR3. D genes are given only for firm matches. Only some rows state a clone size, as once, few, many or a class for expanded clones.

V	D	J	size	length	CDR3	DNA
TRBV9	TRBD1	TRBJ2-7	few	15	CASSVRDSIAYEQYF	TGTGCCAGCAGCGTCCGGGACAGTATCGCCTACGAGCAGTACTTC
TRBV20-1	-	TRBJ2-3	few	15	CSANRASEPADTQYF	TGCAGTGCTAACCGCGCTAGCGAACCCGCAGATACGCAGTATTTT
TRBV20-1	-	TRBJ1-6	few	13	CSARGRPNSPLHF	TGCAGTGCGAGGGGACGGCCTAATTCACCCCTCCACTTT
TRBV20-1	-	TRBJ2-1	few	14	CSAHTGLGFNEQFF	TGCAGTGCTCACACGGGACTCGGGTTCAATGAGCAGTTCTTC
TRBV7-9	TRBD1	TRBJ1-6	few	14	CASSQQGNNSPLHF	TGTGCCAGCAGCCAACAGGGGAATAATTCACCCCTCCACTTT
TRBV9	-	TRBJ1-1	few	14	CASSVKAEPLGAFF	TGTGCCAGCAGCGTAAAGGCCGAACCTTTGGGGGCTTTCTTT
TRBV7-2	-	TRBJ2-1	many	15	CASSSTGTTYNEQFF	TGTGCCAGCAGCTCCACAGGAACTACCTACAATGAGCAGTTCTTC
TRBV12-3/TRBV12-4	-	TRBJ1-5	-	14	CARSFRQSNQPQHF	TGTGCCCGCAGTTTCCGTCAGAGCAATCAGCCCCAGCATTTT
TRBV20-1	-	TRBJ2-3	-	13	CSAMGLGTDTQYF	TGCAGTGCTATGGGACTGGGCACAGATACGCAGTATTTT
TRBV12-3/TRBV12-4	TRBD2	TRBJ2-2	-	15	CASSLPSGGLRALFF	TGTGCCAGCAGCCTCCCTAGCGGGGGGCTCCGGGCGCTGTTTTTT
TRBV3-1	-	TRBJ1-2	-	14	CASSQVTGDYGYTF	TGTGCCAGCAGCCAAGTGACGGGCGACTATGGCTACACCTTC
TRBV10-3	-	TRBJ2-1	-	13	CAIGMLTSHEQFF	TGTGCCATCGGTATGCTTACGTCCCATGAGCAGTTCTTC
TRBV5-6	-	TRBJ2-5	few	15	CASSFGQPSWGTQYF	TGTGCCAGCAGCTTCGGACAGCCATCCTGGGGGACTCAGTACTTC
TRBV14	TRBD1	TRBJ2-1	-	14	CASSRMGQFNEQFF	TGTGCCAGCAGCCGGATGGGACAGTTCAATGAGCAGTTCTTC
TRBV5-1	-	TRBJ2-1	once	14	CASSLEAGLNEEFF	TGCGCCAGCAGCTTGGAGGCAGGGCTGAATGAGGAGTTCTTC
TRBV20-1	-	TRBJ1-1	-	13	CSASLPANTEAFF	TGCAGTGCTAGTTTGCCAGCGAACACTGAAGCTTTCTTT
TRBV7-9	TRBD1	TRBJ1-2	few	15	CASSPDRGSGRGYTF	TGTGCCAGCAGCCCGGACAGGGGATCGGGCCGTGGCTACACCTTC
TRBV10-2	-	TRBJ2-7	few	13	CASSGDSTYEQYF	TGCGCCAGCAGTGGAGACAGCACCTACGAGCAGTACTTC
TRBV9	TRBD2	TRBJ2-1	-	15	CASSVAGVVWNEQFF	TGTGCCAGCAGCGTGGCGGGAGTCGTGTGGAATGAGCAGTTCTTC
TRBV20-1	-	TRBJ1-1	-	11	CSAEGDTEAFF	TGCAGTGCTGAGGGGGACACTGAAGCTTTCTTT
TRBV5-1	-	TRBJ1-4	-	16	CASSPGPSSTNEKLFF	TGCGCCAGCAGCCCAGGACCGTCATCAACTAATGAAAAACTGTTTTTT
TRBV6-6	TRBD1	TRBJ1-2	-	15	CASSYPGTGGYGYTF	TGTGCCAGCAGTTACCCCGGGACAGGGGGGTATGGCTACACCTTC
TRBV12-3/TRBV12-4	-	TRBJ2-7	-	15	CASSFGDVSSYEQYF	TGTGCCAGCAGTTTCGGGGACGTGAGCTCCTACGAGCAGTACTTC
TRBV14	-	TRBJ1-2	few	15	CASSQETGINYGYTF	TGTGCCAGCAGCCAAGAAACGGGGATCAACTATGGCTACACCTTC
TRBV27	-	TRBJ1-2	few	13	CASSLSGGLGYTF	TGTGCCAGCAGTTTATCGGGGGGCCTTGGCTACACCTTC
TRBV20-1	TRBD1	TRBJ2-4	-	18	CSARDWVGQGPNWGIQYF	TGCAGTGCTAGAGATTGGGTAGGACAGGGCCCCAATTGGGGCATTCAGTACTTC
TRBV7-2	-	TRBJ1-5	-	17	CASSLAPSAGAGQPQHF	TGTGCCAGCAGCTTAGCCCCCTCGGCAGGCGCGGGTCAGCCCCAGCATTTT
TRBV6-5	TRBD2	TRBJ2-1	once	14	CASSRRASGDGKSF	TGTGCCAGCAGTCGTCGCGCTAGCGGGGACGGGAAGTCCTTC
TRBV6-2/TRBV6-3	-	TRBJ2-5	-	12	CASTTGRETQYF	TGTGCCAGCACCACAGGGCGGGAGACCCAGTACTTC
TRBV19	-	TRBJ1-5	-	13	CASSIQVNQPQHF	TGTGCCAGTAGTATACAGGTCAATCAGCCCCAGCATTTT
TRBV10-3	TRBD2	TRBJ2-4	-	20	CAISESMASGRASTKNIQYF	TGTGCCATCAGTGAGTCGATGGCTAGCGGGAGGGCGTCAACCAAAAACATTCAGTACTTC
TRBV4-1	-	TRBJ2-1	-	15	CASSQDGGNWGEQFF	TGCGCCAGCAGCCAAGACGGAGGGAACTGGGGTGAGCAGTTCTTC
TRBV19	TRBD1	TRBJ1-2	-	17	CASSGVPGQGALNGYTF	TGTGCCAGTAGTGGAGTCCCGGGACAGGGGGCGTTGAATGGCTACACCTTC
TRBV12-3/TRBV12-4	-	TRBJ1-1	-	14	CASSKRNKQSEAFF	TGTGCCAGCAGCAAACGCAACAAGCAATCTGAAGCTTTCTTT
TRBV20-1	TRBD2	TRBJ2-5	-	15	CSARDPSGPQETQYF	TGCAGTGCTAGAGATCCTAGCGGGCCTCAAGAGACCCAGTACTTC
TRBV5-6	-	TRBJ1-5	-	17	CASSQQANRDSNQPQHF	TGTGCCAGCAGCCAGCAGGCCAACAGGGATAGCAATCAGCCCCAGCATTTT
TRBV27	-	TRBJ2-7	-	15	CASSLTPGLSYEQYF	TGTGCCAGCAGTTTAACCCCCGGCCTCTCCTACGAGCAGTACTTC
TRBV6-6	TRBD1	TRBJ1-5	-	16	CASSYGQGGRNQPQHF	TGTGCCAGCAGTTACGGACAGGGTGGGCGCAATCAGCCCCAGCATTTT
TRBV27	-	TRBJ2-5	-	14	CASRAPGQRQTQYF	TGTGCCAGCAGAGCTCCAGGGCAGCGCCAGACCCAGTACTTC
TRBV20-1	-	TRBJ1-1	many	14	CSARDSGFYTEAFF	TGCAGTGCTAGAGATTCAGGGTTTTACACTGAAGCTTTCTTT
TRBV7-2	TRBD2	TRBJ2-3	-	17	CASSLGLAGTSTDTQYF	TGTGCCAGCAGCTTGGGACTAGCGGGAACTAGCACAGATACGCAGTATTTT
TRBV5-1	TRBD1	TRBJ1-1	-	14	CASSSRDRGTEAFF	TGCGCCAGCAGCTCCCGGGACAGGGGGACTGAAGCTTTCTTT
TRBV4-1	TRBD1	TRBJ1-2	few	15	CASSQDGQGNYGYTF	TGCGCCAGCAGCCAAGACGGACAGGGGAACTATGGCTACACCTTC
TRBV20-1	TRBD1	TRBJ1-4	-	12	CSAETRQGKLFF	TGCAGTGCGGAAACAAGACAGGGAAAACTGTTTTTT
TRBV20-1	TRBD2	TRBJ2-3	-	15	CSARYRRGVTDMQYF	TGCAGTGCTAGATATAGGCGGGGGGTCACAGATATGCAGTATTTT
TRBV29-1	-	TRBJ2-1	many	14	CSVEDFFETNEQFF	TGCAGCGTTGAAGATTTCTTTGAGACCAATGAGCAGTTCTTC
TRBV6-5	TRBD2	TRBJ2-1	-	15	CASSYLGLAGNEQFF	TGTGCCAGCAGTTACTTGGGACTAGCGGGAAATGAGCAGTTCTTC
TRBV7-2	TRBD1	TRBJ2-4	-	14	CASSLATGGVIQYF	TGTGCCAGCAGCTTAGCTACAGGGGGAGTGATTCAGTACTTC